This T cell receptor (beta chain) came from a study of T cells after yellow fever vaccination. Background on the study: Those fractions that held only low numbers of cells were prepared using the SMART-Seq v4 Ultra Low Input RNA kit. Notes on the study in general: Peak timing came faster in the weaker secondary response, day 5 versus 15. Only a minor proportion of clonotypes was detected across both CD4 and CD8 compartments.

In its sample, this clonotype was seen a few times. Its cognate antigen is unknown. TCRdb ran MiXCR on the 5' RACE reads and lists one entry per CDR3 protein. This table holds about 320,000 distinct CDR3 sequences, 12% found once. The CDR3 extends over 15 amino acids. Germline V gives CDR1 KGHSH, CDR2 LQKENI. Germline trimming cut 0 bases from V and 5 bases from J; bases unmatched to any gene: 2. The sequenced sample was CD4+ T cells sorted from PBMCs, obtained 15 days after the yellow fever booster vaccination. This rearrangement joins TRBV18 to TRBJ2-5; 11 positions match TRBD2. The source of this sequence is a man younger than 35 who received the YFV17D yellow fever vaccine. CDR3 nucleotide sequence: TGTGCCAGCTCACCACCCCCTAGCGGGGGGGAGACCCAGTACTTC. Encoded protein: CASSPPPSGGETQYF. The full variable domain, rest sourced from reference TRBV18 and TRBJ2-5, is NAGVMQNPRHLVRRRGQEARLRCSPMKGHSHVYWYRQLPEEGLKFMVYLQKENIIDESGMPKERFSAEFPKEGPSILRIQQVVRGDSAAYFCASSPPPSGGETQYFGPGTRLLVL.